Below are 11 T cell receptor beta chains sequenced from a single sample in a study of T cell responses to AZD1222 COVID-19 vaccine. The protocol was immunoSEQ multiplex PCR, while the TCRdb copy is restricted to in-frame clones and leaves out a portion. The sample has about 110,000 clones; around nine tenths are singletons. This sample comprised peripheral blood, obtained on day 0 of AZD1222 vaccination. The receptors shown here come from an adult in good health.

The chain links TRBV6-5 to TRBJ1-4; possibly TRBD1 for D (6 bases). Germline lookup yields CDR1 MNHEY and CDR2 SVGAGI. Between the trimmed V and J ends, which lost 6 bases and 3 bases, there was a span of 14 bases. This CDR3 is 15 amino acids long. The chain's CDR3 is CASRLTGRSNEKLFF. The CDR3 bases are TGTGCCAGCAGGCTCACAGGGAGATCTAATGAAAAACTGTTTTTT.

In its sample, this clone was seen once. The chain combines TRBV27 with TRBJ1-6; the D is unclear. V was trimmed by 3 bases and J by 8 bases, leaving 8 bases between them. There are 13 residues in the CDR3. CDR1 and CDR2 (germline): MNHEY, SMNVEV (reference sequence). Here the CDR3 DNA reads TGTGCCAGCAGTTTGGTCTTCGATTCACCCCTCCACTTT. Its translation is CASSLVFDSPLHF.

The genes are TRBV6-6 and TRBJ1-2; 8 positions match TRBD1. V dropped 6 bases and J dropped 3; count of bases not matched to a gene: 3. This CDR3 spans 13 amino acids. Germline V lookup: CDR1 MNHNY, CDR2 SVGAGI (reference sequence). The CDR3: CASRTGADYGYTF. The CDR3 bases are TGTGCCAGCAGGACAGGGGCGGACTATGGCTACACCTTC.

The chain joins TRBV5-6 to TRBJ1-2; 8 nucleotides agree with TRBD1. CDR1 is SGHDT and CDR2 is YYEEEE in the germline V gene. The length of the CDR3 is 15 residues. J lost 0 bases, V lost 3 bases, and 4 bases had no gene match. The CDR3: CASSSGQGANYGYTF. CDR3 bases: TGTGCCAGCAGCTCCGGACAGGGAGCTAACTATGGCTACACCTTC.

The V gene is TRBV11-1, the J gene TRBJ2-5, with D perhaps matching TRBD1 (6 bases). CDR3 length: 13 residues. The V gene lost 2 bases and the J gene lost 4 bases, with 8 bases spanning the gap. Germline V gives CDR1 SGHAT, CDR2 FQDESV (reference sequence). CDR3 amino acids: CASSLQGRETQYF. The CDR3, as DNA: TGTGCCAGCAGCTTACAGGGGCGAGAGACCCAGTACTTC.

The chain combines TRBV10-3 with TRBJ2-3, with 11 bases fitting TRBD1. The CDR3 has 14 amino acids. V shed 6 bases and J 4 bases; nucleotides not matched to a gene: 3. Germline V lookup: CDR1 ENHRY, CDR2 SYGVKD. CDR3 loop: CAIRPGQGADTQYF. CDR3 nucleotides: TGTGCCATCAGACCGGGACAGGGGGCAGATACGCAGTATTTT.

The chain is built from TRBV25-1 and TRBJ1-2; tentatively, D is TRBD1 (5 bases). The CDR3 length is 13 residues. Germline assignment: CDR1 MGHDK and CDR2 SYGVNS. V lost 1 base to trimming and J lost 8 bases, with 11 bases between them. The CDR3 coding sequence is TGTGCCAGCAGTGAATCAGGGAGGAAGGGCTACACCTTC. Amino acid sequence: CASSESGRKGYTF.

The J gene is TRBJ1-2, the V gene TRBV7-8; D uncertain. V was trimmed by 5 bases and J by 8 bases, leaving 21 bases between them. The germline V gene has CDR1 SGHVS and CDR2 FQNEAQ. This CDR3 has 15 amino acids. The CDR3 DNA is TGTGCCAGCAGCGCCGGACTCGGACTCACCGGGGGCTACACCTTC. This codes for CASSAGLGLTGGYTF. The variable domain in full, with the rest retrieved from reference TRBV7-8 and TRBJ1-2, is GAGVSQSPRYKVAKRGQDVALRCDPISGHVSLFWYQQALGQGPEFLTYFQNEAQLDKSGLPSDRFFAERPEGSVSTLKIQRTQQEDSAVYLCASSAGLGLTGGYTFGSGTRLTVV.

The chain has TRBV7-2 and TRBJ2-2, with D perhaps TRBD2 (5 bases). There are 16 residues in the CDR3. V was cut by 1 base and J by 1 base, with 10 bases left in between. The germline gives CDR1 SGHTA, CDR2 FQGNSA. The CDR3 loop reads CASSLVPGVNTGELFF. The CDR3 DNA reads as TGTGCCAGCAGCTTAGTACCCGGGGTGAACACCGGGGAGCTGTTTTTT. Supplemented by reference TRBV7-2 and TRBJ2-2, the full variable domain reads GAGVSQSPSNKVTEKGKDVELRCDPISGHTALYWYRQSLGQGLEFLIYFQGNSAPDKSGLPSDRFSAERTGGSVSTLTIQRTQQEDSAVYLCASSLVPGVNTGELFFGEGSRLTVL.

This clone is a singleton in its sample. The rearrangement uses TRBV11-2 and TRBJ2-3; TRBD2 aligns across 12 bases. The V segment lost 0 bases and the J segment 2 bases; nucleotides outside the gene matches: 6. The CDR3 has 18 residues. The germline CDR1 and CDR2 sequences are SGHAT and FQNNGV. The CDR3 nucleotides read TGTGCCAGCAGCTTAGATCGCGCTAGCGGGGGGGACACAGATACGCAGTATTTT. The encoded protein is CASSLDRASGGDTDTQYF.

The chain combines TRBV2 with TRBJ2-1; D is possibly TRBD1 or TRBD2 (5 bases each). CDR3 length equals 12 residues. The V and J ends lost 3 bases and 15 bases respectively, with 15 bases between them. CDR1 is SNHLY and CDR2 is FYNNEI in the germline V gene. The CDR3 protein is CASSDPPGRLFF. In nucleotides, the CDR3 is TGTGCCAGCAGTGATCCTCCGGGACGTCTGTTCTTC. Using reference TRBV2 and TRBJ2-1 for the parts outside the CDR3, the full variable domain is EPEVTQTPSHQVTQMGQEVILRCVPISNHLYFYWYRQILGQKVEFLVSFYNNEISEKSEIFDDQFSVERPDGSNFTLKIRSTKLEDSAMYFCASSDPPGRLFFGPGTRLTVL.